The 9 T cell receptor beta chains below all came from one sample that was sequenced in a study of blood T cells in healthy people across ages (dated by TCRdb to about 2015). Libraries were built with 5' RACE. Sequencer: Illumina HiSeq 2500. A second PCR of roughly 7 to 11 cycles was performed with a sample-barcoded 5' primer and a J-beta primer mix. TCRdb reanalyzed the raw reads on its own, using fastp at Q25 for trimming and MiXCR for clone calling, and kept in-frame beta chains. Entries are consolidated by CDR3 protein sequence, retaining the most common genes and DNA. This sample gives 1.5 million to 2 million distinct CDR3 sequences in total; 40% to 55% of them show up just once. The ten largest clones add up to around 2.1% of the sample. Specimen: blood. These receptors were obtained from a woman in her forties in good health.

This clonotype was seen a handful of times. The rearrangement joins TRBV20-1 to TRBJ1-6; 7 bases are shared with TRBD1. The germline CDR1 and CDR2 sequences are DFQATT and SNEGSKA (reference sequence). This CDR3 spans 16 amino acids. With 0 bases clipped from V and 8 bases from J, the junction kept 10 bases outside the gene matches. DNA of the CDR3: TGCAGTGCTAGAGATCAGGCAGGGGGTTGGGATTCACCCCTCCACTTT. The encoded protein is CSARDQAGGWDSPLHF.

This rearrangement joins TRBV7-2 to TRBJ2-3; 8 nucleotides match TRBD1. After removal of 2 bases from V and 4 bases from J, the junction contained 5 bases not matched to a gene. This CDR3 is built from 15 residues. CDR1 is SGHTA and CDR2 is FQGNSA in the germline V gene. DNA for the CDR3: TGTACCAGCAGCTTACGGACAGGGTCGGCAGATACGCAGTATTTT. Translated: CTSSLRTGSADTQYF.

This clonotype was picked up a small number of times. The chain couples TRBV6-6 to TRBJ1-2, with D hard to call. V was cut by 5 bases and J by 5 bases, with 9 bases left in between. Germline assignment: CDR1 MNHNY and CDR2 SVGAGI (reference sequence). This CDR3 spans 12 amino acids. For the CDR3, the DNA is TGTGCCAGCAGTGCTACATTATATGGCTACACCTTC. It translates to CASSATLYGYTF.

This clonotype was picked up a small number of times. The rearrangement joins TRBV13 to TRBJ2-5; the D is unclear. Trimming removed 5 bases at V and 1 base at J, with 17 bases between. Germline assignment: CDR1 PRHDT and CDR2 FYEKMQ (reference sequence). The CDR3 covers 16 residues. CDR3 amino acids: CASSPNGVGSQETQYF. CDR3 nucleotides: TGTGCCAGCAGCCCGAATGGTGTAGGATCCCAAGAGACCCAGTACTTC. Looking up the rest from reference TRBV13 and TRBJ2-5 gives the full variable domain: AAGVIQSPRHLIKEKRETATLKCYPIPRHDTVYWYQQGPGQDPQFLISFYEKMQSDKGSIPDRFSAQQFSDYHSELNMSSLELGDSALYFCASSPNGVGSQETQYFGPGTRLLVL.

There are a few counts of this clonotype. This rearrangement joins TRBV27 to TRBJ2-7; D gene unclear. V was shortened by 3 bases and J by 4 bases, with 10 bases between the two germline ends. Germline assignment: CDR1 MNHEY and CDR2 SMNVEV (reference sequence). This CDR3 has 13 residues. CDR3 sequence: CASSFIAGYEQYF. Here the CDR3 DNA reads TGTGCCAGCAGTTTCATAGCTGGGTACGAGCAGTACTTC.

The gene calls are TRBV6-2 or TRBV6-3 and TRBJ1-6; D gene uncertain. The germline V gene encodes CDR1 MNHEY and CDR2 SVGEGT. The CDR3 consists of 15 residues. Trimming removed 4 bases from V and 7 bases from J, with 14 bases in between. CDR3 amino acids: CASSSSDPGNSPLHF. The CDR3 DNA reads TGTGCCAGCAGTTCGTCGGACCCCGGGAATTCACCCCTCCACTTT.

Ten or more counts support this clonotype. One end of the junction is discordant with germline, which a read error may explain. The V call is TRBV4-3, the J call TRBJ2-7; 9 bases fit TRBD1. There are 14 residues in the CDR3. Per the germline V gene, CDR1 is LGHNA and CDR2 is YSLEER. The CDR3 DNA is TGTGCCAGCAGTCAGGGGACAGGGACCTACGAGCAGTACTTC. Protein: CASSQGTGTYEQYF.

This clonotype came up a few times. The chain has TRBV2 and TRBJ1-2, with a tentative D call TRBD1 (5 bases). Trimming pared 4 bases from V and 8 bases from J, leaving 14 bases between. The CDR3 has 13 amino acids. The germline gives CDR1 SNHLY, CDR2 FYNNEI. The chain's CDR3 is CASSGGYSGGYTF. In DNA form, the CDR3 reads TGTGCCAGCAGTGGGGGGTACAGCGGCGGCTACACCTTC. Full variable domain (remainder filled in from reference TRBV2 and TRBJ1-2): EPEVTQTPSHQVTQMGQEVILRCVPISNHLYFYWYRQILGQKVEFLVSFYNNEISEKSEIFDDQFSVERPDGSNFTLKIRSTKLEDSAMYFCASSGGYSGGYTFGSGTRLTVV.

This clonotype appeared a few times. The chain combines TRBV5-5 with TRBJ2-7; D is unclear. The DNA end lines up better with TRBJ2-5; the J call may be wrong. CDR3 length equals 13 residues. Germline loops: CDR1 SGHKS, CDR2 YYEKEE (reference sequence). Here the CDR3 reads CASGLDGQETQYF. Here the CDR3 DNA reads TGTGCCAGCGGATTGGACGGACAAGAGACCCAGTACTTC.